The 7 T cell receptor beta chains below were found in one sample sequenced in a study of OX40 agonist ivuxolimab in advanced cancers. Measured with immunoSEQ multiplex PCR; TCRdb has only the in-frame clones, and not every one. The data contain more than 70,000 clones, roughly four fifths of them singletons. The source was CD4+ or CD8+ T cells sorted from blood, collected in a trial of the OX40 agonist ivuxolimab. The receptors originated from an adult with an advanced solid tumor such as melanoma, head and neck, liver or kidney cancer.

The chain couples TRBV28 to TRBJ1-1; 9 positions agree with TRBD1. Germline CDR1 reads MDHEN; CDR2 reads SYDVKM. The CDR3 runs 17 residues. V lost 7 bases to trimming and J lost 1 base; unmatched junction nucleotides: 13. DNA for the CDR3: TGTGCCAGCACCCTCATCAGTGGGACAGGGTGGAACACTGAAGCTTTCTTT. This encodes CASTLISGTGWNTEAFF.

This clone has more than one count but fewer than ten. V gene TRBV2 combines with J gene TRBJ2-7; tentative D call: TRBD2 (5 bases). Trimming removed 5 bases at V and 2 bases at J, with 10 bases between. The V gene's germline CDR1 is SNHLY and CDR2 FYNNEI. The CDR3 consists of 13 residues. The CDR3 coding sequence is TGTGCCAGCAGTCGGACTTATACCTACGAGCAGTACTTC. It yields the protein CASSRTYTYEQYF.

This clone came up once. The rearrangement joins TRBV20-1 to TRBJ1-5, with a weak D call TRBD1 (6 bases). Germline V lookup: CDR1 DFQATT, CDR2 SNEGSKA (reference sequence). The CDR3 runs to 10 residues. The CDR3 sequence: CSSGVEPQHF. The CDR3 coding sequence is TGCAGCTCAGGGGTTGAACCCCAGCATTTT.

The V gene is TRBV20-1, the J gene TRBJ2-5, with D tentatively TRBD2 (5 bases). Per germline, CDR1 DFQATT and CDR2 SNEGSKA (reference sequence). V gave up 5 bases and J gave up 11 bases, with 15 bases separating them. CDR3 size: 11 residues. DNA for the CDR3: TGCAGTGCTCTGACATTCGGGGAGCAGTACTTC. Translating gives CSALTFGEQYF.

Here the CDR3 reads CASSAGDRGSGYTF. CDR3 bases: TGTGCCAGCAGCGCGGGGGACAGGGGCTCTGGCTACACCTTC. The gene calls are TRBV7-9 and TRBJ1-2; 10 nucleotides match TRBD1. The germline V gene encodes CDR1 SEHNR and CDR2 FQNEAQ (reference sequence). The CDR3 length is 14 residues. Trimming removed 5 bases from V and 7 bases from J; junction bases left unmatched: 7.

This chain uses TRBV6-5 with TRBJ2-3; 8 positions agree with TRBD2. CDR1 and CDR2 (germline): MNHEY, SVGAGI. CDR3 size: 13 residues. The CDR3 DNA reads TGTGTGTCAGGCGGTCGGGGGGGCCCTACGCAGTATTTT. It yields the protein CVSGGRGGPTQYF.

The chain joins TRBV4-2 to TRBJ2-7, with TRBD1 identical over 9 bases. The CDR3 has 15 amino acids. CDR1 is LGHNA, CDR2 YNFKEQ, per germline. Trimming took 1 base from V and 1 from J; bases not matched to a gene: 2. This chain's CDR3 is CASSQAGTGSYEQYF. CDR3 in DNA: TGTGCCAGCAGCCAAGCCGGGACAGGGTCCTACGAGCAGTACTTC.